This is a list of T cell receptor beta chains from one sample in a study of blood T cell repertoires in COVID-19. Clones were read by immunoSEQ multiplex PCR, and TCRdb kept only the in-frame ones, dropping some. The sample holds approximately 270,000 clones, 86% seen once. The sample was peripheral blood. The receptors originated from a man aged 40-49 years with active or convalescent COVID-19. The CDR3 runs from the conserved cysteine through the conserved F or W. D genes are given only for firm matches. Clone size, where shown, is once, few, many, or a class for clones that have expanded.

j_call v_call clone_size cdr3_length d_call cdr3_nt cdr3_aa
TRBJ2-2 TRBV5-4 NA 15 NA TGTGCCAGCAGCTTGGATAGGCTAGCGTCCGGGGAGCTGTTTTTT CASSLDRLASGELFF
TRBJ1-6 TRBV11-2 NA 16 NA TGTGCCAGCAGCAGACGGGATAGCTCCTATAATTCACCCCTCCACTTT CASSRRDSSYNSPLHF
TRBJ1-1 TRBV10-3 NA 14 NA TGTGCCATCAGTGGCCGGGACTCAAACACTGAAGCTTTCTTT CAISGRDSNTEAFF
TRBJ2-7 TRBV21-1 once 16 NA TGTGCCAGCAGCAAATGGGGGGGACTAGCCCTATACGAGCAGTACTTC CASSKWGGLALYEQYF
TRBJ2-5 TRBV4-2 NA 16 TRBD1 TGTGCCAGCAGCCAAGGCCTAGGACAGGGCCAAGAGACCCAGTACTTC CASSQGLGQGQETQYF
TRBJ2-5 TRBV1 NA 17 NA TGCACCAGCAGCCAAGAAACTAGCGGGGGGGTTAAAGAGACCCAGTACTTC CTSSQETSGGVKETQYF
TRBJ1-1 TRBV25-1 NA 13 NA TGTGCCAGCAGAAGGACAGAGAACACTGAAGCTTTCTTT CASRRTENTEAFF
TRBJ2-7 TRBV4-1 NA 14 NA TGCGCCAGCAGCCAAGCTGAGCGGGCCTACGAGCAGTACTTC CASSQAERAYEQYF
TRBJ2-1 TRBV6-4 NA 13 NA TGTGCCAGCAGTGAGGACACCTACAATGAGCAGTTCTTC CASSEDTYNEQFF
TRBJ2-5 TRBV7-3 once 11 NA TGTGCCAGCAGCGTACAAGAGACCCAGTACTTC CASSVQETQYF
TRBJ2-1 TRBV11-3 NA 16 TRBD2 TGTGCCAGCAGCTTAGATCCGCTAGCGGGGAGGAATGAGCAGTTCTTC CASSLDPLAGRNEQFF
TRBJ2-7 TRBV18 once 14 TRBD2 TGTGCCAGCTCGCCTAGCGGGGGAAAGTACGAGCAGTACTTC CASSPSGGKYEQYF
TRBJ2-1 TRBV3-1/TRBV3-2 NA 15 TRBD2 TGTGCCAGCAGCCAAGGGCTAGCGGGAGAGGATGAGCAGTTCTTC CASSQGLAGEDEQFF
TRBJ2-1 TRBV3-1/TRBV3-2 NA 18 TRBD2 TGTGCCAGCAGCCAAGGTCTAGCGGGGGGGAGCTCCTACAATGAGCAGTTCTTC CASSQGLAGGSSYNEQFF
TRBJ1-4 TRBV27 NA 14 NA TGTGCCAGCAGACTGACAGAACCTAATGAAAAACTGTTTTTT CASRLTEPNEKLFF
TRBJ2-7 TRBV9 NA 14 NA TGTGCCAGCAGCGTAGGGGAGGCGCGAAACGAGCAGTACTTC CASSVGEARNEQYF
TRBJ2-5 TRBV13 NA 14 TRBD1 TGTGCCAGCAGCTTCGGGACAGCTAGGGAGACCCAGTACTTC CASSFGTARETQYF
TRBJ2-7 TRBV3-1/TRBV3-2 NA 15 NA TGTGCCAGCAGCCAAGATCCCCGGGAGCCCTCCGAGCAGTACTTC CASSQDPREPSEQYF
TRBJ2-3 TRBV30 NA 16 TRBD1 TGTGCCTGGAGTGTACGGCGGGACAGGAGAACAGATACGCAGTATTTT CAWSVRRDRRTDTQYF
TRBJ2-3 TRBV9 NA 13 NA TGTGCCAGCAGCGTAGGGCAGTTCGATACGCAGTATTTT CASSVGQFDTQYF
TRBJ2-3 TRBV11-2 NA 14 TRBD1 TGTGCCAGCAGCTTAGGACAGGGGTCTTATACGCAGTATTTT CASSLGQGSYTQYF
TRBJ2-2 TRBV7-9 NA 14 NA TGTGCCAGCTTGGCGGGCCCGAACACCGGGGAGCTGTTTTTT CASLAGPNTGELFF
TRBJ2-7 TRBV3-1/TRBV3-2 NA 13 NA TGTGCCAGCAGCCAAGATTCGGAGATCGAGCAGTACTTC CASSQDSEIEQYF
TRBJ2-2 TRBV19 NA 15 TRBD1 TGTGCCAGTAGTAAGGACAGGGGGCTGTCCGGGGAGCTGTTTTTT CASSKDRGLSGELFF
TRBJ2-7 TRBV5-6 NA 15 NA TGTGCCAGCAGCTTGGGCCCGACTAGCTCCTACGAGCAGTACTTC CASSLGPTSSYEQYF
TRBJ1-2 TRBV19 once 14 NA TGTGCCAGTAGTGTCCAGGGAAGGGACTATGGCTACACCTTC CASSVQGRDYGYTF
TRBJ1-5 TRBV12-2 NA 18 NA TGTGCAAGTCGCTTAGCGGGTTCCCAGGGGTTCAGTCAACAGCCCCAGCATTTT CASRLAGSQGFSQQPQHF
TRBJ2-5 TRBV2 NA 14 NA TGTGCCAGCGGACGGGACCCGGGGGTAGAGACCCAGTACTTC CASGRDPGVETQYF
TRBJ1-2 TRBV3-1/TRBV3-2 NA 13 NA TGTGCCAGCAGCCAGGGCGCCAGCTATGGCTACACCTTC CASSQGASYGYTF
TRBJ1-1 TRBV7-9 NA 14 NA TGTGCCAGCAGCCAATCACACAGGGCTGCTGAAGCTTTCTTT CASSQSHRAAEAFF
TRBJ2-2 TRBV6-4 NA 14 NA TGTGCCAGCAGATTGGAGGCGACCACCGGGGAGCTGTTTTTT CASRLEATTGELFF
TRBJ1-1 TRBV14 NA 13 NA TGTGCCAGCAGCCAAACTTTGTACACTGAAGCTTTCTTT CASSQTLYTEAFF
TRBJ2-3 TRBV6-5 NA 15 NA TGTGCCAGCAGTTACGGAACAGGGTGGACAGATACGCAGTATTTT CASSYGTGWTDTQYF
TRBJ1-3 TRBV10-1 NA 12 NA TGCGCCAGCAGTGCCGGCGGAGCTCCGATATATTTT CASSAGGAPIYF
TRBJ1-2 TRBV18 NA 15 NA TGTGCCAGCTCACCATTTTCCGACAGGAAGGATGGCTACACCTTC CASSPFSDRKDGYTF
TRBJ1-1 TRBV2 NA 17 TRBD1 TGTGCCAGCAGGGGGGACAGCTTCAACCCTCTGAACACTGAAGCTTTCTTT CASRGDSFNPLNTEAFF
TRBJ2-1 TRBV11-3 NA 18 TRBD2 TGTGCCAGCAGCTTAGCTACTTTGGTAGCGGGAGGGGGCGATGAGCAGTTCTTC CASSLATLVAGGGDEQFF
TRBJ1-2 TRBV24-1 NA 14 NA TGTGCCACCAGCCAAACAGAATTGGAGGGAGGCTACACCTTC CATSQTELEGGYTF
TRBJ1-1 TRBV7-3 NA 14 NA TGTGCCAGCAGCTTAACCTCAGGGGACACTGAAGCTTTCTTT CASSLTSGDTEAFF
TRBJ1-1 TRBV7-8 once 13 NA TGTGCCAGCAGCAGCCCGGTGAACACTGAAGCTTTCTTT CASSSPVNTEAFF
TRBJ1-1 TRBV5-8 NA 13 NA TGTGCCAGCAGCTTGGGCGGGGGCACTGAAGCTTTCTTT CASSLGGGTEAFF
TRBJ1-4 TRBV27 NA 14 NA TGTGCCAGCAGCGACAACAGGGTTAGGGAAAAACTGTTTTTT CASSDNRVREKLFF
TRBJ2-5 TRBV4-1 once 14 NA TGCGCCAGCAGCTGGCGGGACTTCGAAGAGACCCAGTACTTC CASSWRDFEETQYF
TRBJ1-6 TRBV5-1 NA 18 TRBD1 TGCGCCAGCAGCTTGGAAACCGTTGGGACAGTTAATAATTCACCCCTCCACTTT CASSLETVGTVNNSPLHF
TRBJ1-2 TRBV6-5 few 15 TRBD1 TGTGCCAGCAGCCAAGTTGTTGGGACAGTCTATGGCTACACCTTC CASSQVVGTVYGYTF
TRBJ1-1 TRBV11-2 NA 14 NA TGTGCCAGCAGCTTAGGGGGGCCGAACACTGAAGCTTTCTTT CASSLGGPNTEAFF